This T cell receptor beta chain was identified in a study of T cell repertoires in cytomegalovirus infection. Study background: Researchers turned to recently identified HLA-C-restricted CMV epitopes as well as well-studied HLA-B-restricted ones. It was the public TCR beta signatures that indicated both CMV infection and matching HLA type. Regarding the study as a whole: Summed frequency of shared TCR beta families picked out CMV carriers who also had the relevant HLA. Predominance within the ex vivo response was attributable to HLA-C-restricted CMV-specific TCR beta clonotypes.

Regarding this clonotype: Its antigen is not identified.

The ends were cut back, 2 bases at V and 4 bases at J, with 14 bases in the middle. From germline, CDR1 is SGHRS and CDR2 YFSETQ. CDR3 length: 15 residues. TCRdb independently ran MiXCR on the reads; one entry per CDR3 protein. Among some 800,000 distinct CDR3 sequences listed, 25% to 35% were seen once. Material: cultured CD8+ T cells from PBMCs, obtained from culture after CMV antigen stimulation. The origin of this receptor is a human donor in good health (CMV status not recorded). Some clones in this sample may be carry-over from other donors' samples. The chain couples TRBV5-1 to TRBJ2-3; no reliable D call. CDR3 loop: CASSFLPRPADTQYF. The DNA for the CDR3 is TGCGCCAGCAGCTTTCTACCCCGACCCGCAGATACGCAGTATTTT. Full variable domain (rest looked up from reference TRBV5-1 and TRBJ2-3): KAGVTQTPRYLIKTRGQQVTLSCSPISGHRSVSWYQQTPGQGLQFLFEYFSETQRNKGNFPGRFSGRQFSNSRSEMNVSTLELGDSALYLCASSFLPRPADTQYFGPGTRLTVL.